One sample yielded the 13 T cell receptor beta chains listed below, sequenced in a study of control samples from healthy donors and cancer patients. The method was immunoSEQ multiplex PCR; TCRdb's version includes in-frame clones alone and lacks a portion of them. The repertoire holds tens of thousands of clones, roughly 90% seen once, with 4.5% to 7% in the top ten. Specimen: blood. The receptors were sampled from a man aged 50-60 years in good health.

As regards this clone: One end of the junction is discordant with germline, which a read error may explain. The chain recombines TRBV3-1 (or the pseudogene TRBV3-2) with TRBJ2-7; a possible D gene is TRBD2 (6 bases). The CDR3 sequence is 13 residues long. CDR1 LGHDT and CDR2 YNNKEL come from the germline V gene (reference sequence). The CDR3 DNA reads as TGTGCCAGCAACCAAGTCCCGGGGAGGGAGCAGTACTTC. Translation: CASNQVPGREQYF.

The chain combines TRBV10-2 with TRBJ1-6, with a possible D match to TRBD1 (6 bases). Germline V gene data show CDR1 as WSHSY and CDR2 as SAAADI. CDR3 size: 14 residues. Trimming removed 1 base at V and 7 bases at J, with 8 bases between. CDR3 in DNA: TGCGCCAGCAGTGAGTTCCAGGGGAATTCACCCCTCCACTTT. It specifies CASSEFQGNSPLHF.

This clone was seen only a few times. V and J are TRBV9 and TRBJ1-4; 9 bases map to TRBD1. The CDR3 contains 15 residues. V gave up 2 bases and J gave up 8 bases; unmatched junction bases: 7. CDR1 and CDR2 from the germline V gene are SGDLS and YYNGEE. CDR3 in DNA: TGTGCCAGCAGCGTGGGACAGGGATTGGGCGAAAAACTGTTTTTT. Translated: CASSVGQGLGEKLFF.

The chain recombines TRBV2 with TRBJ1-5; a weak D match, TRBD1 (6 bases). This CDR3 region has 13 residues. The V end was cut by 8 bases, the J end by 6 bases, with 14 bases between. Per germline, CDR1 SNHLY and CDR2 FYNNEI. This chain's CDR3 is CASGAGVGQPQHF. The DNA for the CDR3 is TGTGCCAGCGGAGCAGGGGTCGGTCAGCCCCAGCATTTT.

This chain uses TRBV5-1 with TRBJ1-5; 7 bases are a match to TRBD1. Germline-derived CDR1 and CDR2 are SGHRS and YFSETQ. The CDR3 sequence is 13 residues long. Losses at the gene ends were 2 bases for V and 4 bases for J; bases not matched to a gene: 0. The DNA of the CDR3 is TGCGCCAGCAGCTTACAGGGGAATCAGCCCCAGCATTTT. Translated, it gives CASSLQGNQPQHF. Drawing the rest from reference TRBV5-1 and TRBJ1-5, the complete variable domain is KAGVTQTPRYLIKTRGQQVTLSCSPISGHRSVSWYQQTPGQGLQFLFEYFSETQRNKGNFPGRFSGRQFSNSRSEMNVSTLELGDSALYLCASSLQGNQPQHFGDGTRLSIL.

The rearrangement uses TRBV6-1 and TRBJ2-7, with 10 bases that match TRBD1. The CDR3 spans 16 residues. Germline-derived CDR1 and CDR2 are MNHNS and SASEGT. J lost 4 bases, V lost 3 bases, and 9 bases had no gene match. The CDR3 DNA is TGTGCCAGCAGTGATGGTAGAAGGGACAGGGGTTACGAGCAGTACTTC. Its protein is CASSDGRRDRGYEQYF.

The chain couples TRBV2 to TRBJ2-2; 10 bases match TRBD1. There are 15 residues in the CDR3. V lost 8 bases, J lost 5 bases, and 8 bases stayed unmatched. Germline V gene sequence: CDR1 SNHLY, CDR2 FYNNEI. The CDR3 reads CASGNRDRGTGELFF. In DNA form, the CDR3 reads TGTGCCAGCGGTAACCGGGACAGGGGAACCGGGGAGCTGTTTTTT.

A remark on this clone: The junction and the germline gene differ at one end; a read error may be behind it. The chain recombines TRBV7-7 with TRBJ2-1, with TRBD1 matching 7 bases. There are 14 residues in the CDR3. Germline V lookup: CDR1 SSHAT, CDR2 FNYEAQ (reference sequence). CDR3 sequence: CASSRDSSYNEQFF. In DNA, the CDR3 is TGTGCTAGCAGCCGGGACAGCTCCTACAATGAGCAGTTCTTC.

This clone is a singleton in its sample. The genes are TRBV6-5 and TRBJ1-6; D not certain. The V and J ends lost 6 bases and 9 bases respectively, with 6 bases between them. The CDR3 totals 11 residues. The germline CDR1 and CDR2 sequences are MNHEY and SVGAGI. For the CDR3, the DNA is TGTGCCAGCAGCCTGGGTTCACCCCTCCACTTT. Its translation: CASSLGSPLHF.

CDR3 nucleotide sequence: TGTGCCAGCAGCCCTGGGGGGAGTTTCAAGTACGAGCAGTACTTC. Its protein product is CASSPGGSFKYEQYF. This chain uses TRBV5-6 with TRBJ2-7; D is perhaps TRBD2 (6 bases). Trimming left V 4 bases short and J 4 bases short, with 18 bases between. The CDR3 is 15 residues long. Germline V gene lookup returns CDR1 SGHDT and CDR2 YYEEEE.

This clone was detected only a few times. This rearrangement joins TRBV27 to TRBJ2-3; D is undetermined. The germline gives CDR1 MNHEY, CDR2 SMNVEV (reference sequence). The CDR3 loop spans 14 amino acids. The V end lost 4 bases, the J end lost 4 bases, and 12 bases lay between the germline ends. In DNA, the CDR3 is TGTGCCAGCAGTTCCACCCTCAAGGCAGATACGCAGTATTTT. This gives the protein CASSSTLKADTQYF.

This clone was counted once. This sequence joins TRBV7-6 and TRBJ2-3; a possible D gene is TRBD2 (6 bases). The length of the CDR3 is 14 residues. The ends were cut back, 5 bases at V and 3 bases at J, with 12 bases in the middle. The germline V gene encodes CDR1 SGHVS and CDR2 FNYEAQ. The DNA of the CDR3 is TGTGCCAGCAGCCCCGAGGGACTGACAGATACGCAGTATTTT. It codes for CASSPEGLTDTQYF.

The gene calls are TRBV5-1 and TRBJ2-1; unclear D gene. Trimming cost V 0 bases and J 9 bases, with 16 bases left between them. The CDR3 runs 15 residues. Germline V lookup: CDR1 SGHRS, CDR2 YFSETQ. CDR3 sequence reads: CASSLVAGGISEQFF. CDR3 in DNA: TGCGCCAGCAGCTTGGTCGCAGGTGGGATCAGTGAGCAGTTCTTC. The full variable domain, its missing parts supplied by reference TRBV5-1 and TRBJ2-1, is KAGVTQTPRYLIKTRGQQVTLSCSPISGHRSVSWYQQTPGQGLQFLFEYFSETQRNKGNFPGRFSGRQFSNSRSEMNVSTLELGDSALYLCASSLVAGGISEQFFGPGTRLTVL.